This TCR beta chain was identified in a study of cytomegalovirus exposure and HLA in healthy donors. Notes on the study in general: A highly shared variant cluster was judged a likely technical artifact.

Comment on this clone: Antigen: not known.

CDR1 is ENHRY and CDR2 is SYGVKD in the germline V gene. V lost 6 bases, J lost 6 bases, and 13 bases lay in between. CDR3 size: 13 residues. The primer mix had 60 Vbeta and 13 Jbeta primers. Authors' processing steps: In a later analysis, some 80 million unique TCR beta chains included roughly 11 million shared by two or more donors. Only in-frame clones appear in the TCRdb table, and some are missing; sequencing was by immunoSEQ multiplex PCR. The D gene and trimming were derived from the DNA, and the V and J assignments and clone size from that table. The sample records 170,000 or so clones, about three quarters being singletons. It was healthy bone marrow donors who served as donors.

Sequencing input: PBMCs. This receptor was obtained from a woman between 25 and 40 years old in good health and CMV-seropositive. V and J are TRBV10-3 and TRBJ2-3; D not certain. DNA of the CDR3: TGTGCCATCAGACCAGCGATTGAGGATACGCAGTATTTT. Protein product: CAIRPAIEDTQYF.